This T cell receptor beta chain was retrieved from a study of blood T cell repertoires in COVID-19. Germline V gene lookup returns CDR1 MDHEN and CDR2 SYDVKM. V lost 5 bases and J 8 bases, leaving 19 bases between the germline ends. This CDR3 contains 16 residues. TCRdb's copy holds only in-frame clones and misses some; the assay was immunoSEQ multiplex PCR. The sample lists 120,000 to 150,000 clones, 75% to 90% occurring once. The source of this sequence is a human donor in a cohort sampled during active COVID-19. The sample consisted of peripheral blood. The chain combines TRBV28 with TRBJ1-6, with D possibly TRBD1 on 5 matching bases. CDR3 in DNA: TGTGCCAGCAGTCCTAGACAGCTTGCCAGGGATTCACCCCTCCACTTT. Its translation is CASSPRQLARDSPLHF.